This T cell receptor beta chain was sequenced during a study of blood T cell repertoires in COVID-19 (dated by TCRdb to the early 2020s). Concerning the study at large: Samples covering the acute and convalescent phases of COVID-19 were provided by collaborators in the United States, Italy and Spain. The material from the prospective study consisted of cDNA or gDNA derived from T cells, B-cell-depleted T cells, or PBMCs. Deeply sampled blood TCRbeta repertoires from subjects exposed to, actively infected with, or recovered from COVID-19 were included in the dataset. The repertoires were released in a freely available public database meant as a resource for research on the immune response to SARS-CoV-2. Samples came from the ongoing ImmuneRACE study (first 160 participants) plus 1,254 subjects from 6 global collaborators. A de-identified subject ID, COVID-19 status, age in years and sex were almost always included in the sample metadata. Where available, HLA class I and class II types were obtained from metadata supplied by the sample provider rather than from assay-based typing. Study-wide findings and limitations: How much clinical and demographic metadata was included differed by source and by participant, and the metadata was provided uncurated.

TCRbeta CDR3 regions were amplified from genomic DNA by means of the immunoSEQ Assay, a bias-controlled multiplex PCR. As for the original processing: Within the assay, amplification of reference gene primers was used to estimate how many nucleated cells each sample contained. To quantify the absolute abundance of each unique TCRbeta CDR3 rearrangement, sequence reads were collapsed and filtered. Productive Simpson clonality was computed per sample as the square root of Simpson's diversity index over productive rearrangements. Here the immuneACCESS table is served through TCRdb, limited to in-frame sequences with V and J called. Missing clones are a known gap in these copies; in checked studies unresolved V genes cover under half, and the rest lacks a known reason. V and J calls and clone size are those listed in that table; D and trimming were worked out from the DNA. Counted in this sample were 120,000 or so clones; less than 90% of them appeared once. Clones ranked in the top ten supply 25% to 30% of the sample.

The CDR3 numbers 14 residues from cysteine through phenylalanine. Of all the DNA, just the CDR3 is kept, 42 bases in frame from base 1. The germline V gene encodes CDR1 SNHLY and CDR2 FYNNEI. The V end gives up 6 bases and the J end 1 base, leaving 3 bases in the junction not matched to a gene. As to this clone: Its antigen target is currently unknown. No quality values exist for individual bases; no much larger clone is one base distant.

Whole blood was collected in K2EDTA tubes by collaborating institutions according to the institutions' own protocols. For TCRbeta analysis, collaborator samples were shipped as frozen whole blood, as isolated PBMCs, or as DNA extracted from either sample type. The sequence links TRBV2 to TRBJ1-1, and 9 bases in between align with TRBD1. The receptor's source is a woman older than 75 with acute or convalescent COVID-19. The specimen sequenced was peripheral blood. In nucleotides, the sequence is TGTGCCAGCAGGAGGGACAGGGAGAACACTGAAGCTTTCTTT. Translation gives CASRRDRENTEAFF.